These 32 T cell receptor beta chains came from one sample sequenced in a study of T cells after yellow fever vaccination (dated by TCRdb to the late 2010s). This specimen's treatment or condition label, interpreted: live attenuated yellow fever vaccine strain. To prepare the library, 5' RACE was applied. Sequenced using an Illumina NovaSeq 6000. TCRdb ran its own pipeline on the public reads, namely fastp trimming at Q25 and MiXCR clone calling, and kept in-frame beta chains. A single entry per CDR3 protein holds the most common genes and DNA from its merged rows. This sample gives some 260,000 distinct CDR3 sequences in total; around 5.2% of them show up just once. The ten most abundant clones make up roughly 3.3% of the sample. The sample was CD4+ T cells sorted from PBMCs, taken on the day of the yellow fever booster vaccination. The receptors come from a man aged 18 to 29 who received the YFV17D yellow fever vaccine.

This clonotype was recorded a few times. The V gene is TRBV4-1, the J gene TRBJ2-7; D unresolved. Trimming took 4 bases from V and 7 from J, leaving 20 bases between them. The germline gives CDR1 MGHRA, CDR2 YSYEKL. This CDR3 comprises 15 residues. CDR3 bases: TGCGCCAGCAGCCTCTCTGGCCGGTGGTCTAGTGAGCAGTACTTC. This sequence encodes CASSLSGRWSSEQYF.

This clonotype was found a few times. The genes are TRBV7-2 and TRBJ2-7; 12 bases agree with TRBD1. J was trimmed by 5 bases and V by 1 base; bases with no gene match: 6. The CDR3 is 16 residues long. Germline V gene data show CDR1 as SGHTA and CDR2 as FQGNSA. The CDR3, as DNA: TGTGCCAGCAGCTTAGGGGGACAGGGGGCTTGGAACGAGCAGTACTTC. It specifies CASSLGGQGAWNEQYF. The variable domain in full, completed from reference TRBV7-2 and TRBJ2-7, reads GAGVSQSPSNKVTEKGKDVELRCDPISGHTALYWYRQSLGQGLEFLIYFQGNSAPDKSGLPSDRFSAERTGGSVSTLTIQRTQQEDSAVYLCASSLGGQGAWNEQYFGPGTRLTVT.

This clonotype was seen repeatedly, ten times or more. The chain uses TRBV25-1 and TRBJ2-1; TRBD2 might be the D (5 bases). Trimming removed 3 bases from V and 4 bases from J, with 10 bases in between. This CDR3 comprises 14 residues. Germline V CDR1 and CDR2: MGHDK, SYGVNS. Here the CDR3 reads CASSESWRYNEQFF. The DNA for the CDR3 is TGTGCCAGCAGTGAGTCATGGAGGTACAATGAGCAGTTCTTC.

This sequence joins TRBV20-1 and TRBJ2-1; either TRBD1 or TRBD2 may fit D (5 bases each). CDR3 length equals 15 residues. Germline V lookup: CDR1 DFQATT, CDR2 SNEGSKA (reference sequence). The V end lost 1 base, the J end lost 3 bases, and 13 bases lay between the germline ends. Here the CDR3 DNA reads TGCAGTGCTAGAGCGGCAGGGACCCTCTACAATGAGCAGTTCTTC. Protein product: CSARAAGTLYNEQFF.

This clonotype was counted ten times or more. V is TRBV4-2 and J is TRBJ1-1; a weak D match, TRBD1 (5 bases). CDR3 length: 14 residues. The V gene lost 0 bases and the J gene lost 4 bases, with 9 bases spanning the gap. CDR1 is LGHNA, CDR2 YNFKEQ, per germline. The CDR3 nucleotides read TGTGCCAGCAGCCAAGAGTCGGGGCGCACTGAAGCTTTCTTT. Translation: CASSQESGRTEAFF.

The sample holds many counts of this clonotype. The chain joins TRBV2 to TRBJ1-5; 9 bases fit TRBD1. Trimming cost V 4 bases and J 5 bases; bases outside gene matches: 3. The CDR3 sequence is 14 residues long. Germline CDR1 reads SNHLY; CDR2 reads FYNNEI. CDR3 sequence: CASSGTGADQPQHF. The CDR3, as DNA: TGTGCCAGCAGTGGGACAGGGGCCGATCAGCCCCAGCATTTT.

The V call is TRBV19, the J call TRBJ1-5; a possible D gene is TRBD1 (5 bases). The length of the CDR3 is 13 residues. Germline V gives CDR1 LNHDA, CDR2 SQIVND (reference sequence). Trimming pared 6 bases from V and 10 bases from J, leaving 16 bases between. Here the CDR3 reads CASSVGSRDPQHF. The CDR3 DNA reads TGTGCCAGTAGCGTAGGTTCGAGGGACCCCCAGCATTTT.

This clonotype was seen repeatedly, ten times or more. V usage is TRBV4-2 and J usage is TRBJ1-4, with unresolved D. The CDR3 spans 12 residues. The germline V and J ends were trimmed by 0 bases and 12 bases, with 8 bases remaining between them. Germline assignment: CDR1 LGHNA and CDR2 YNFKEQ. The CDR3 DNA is TGTGCCAGCAGCCAAGATGGGCGGGAACTGTTTTTT. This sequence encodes CASSQDGRELFF.

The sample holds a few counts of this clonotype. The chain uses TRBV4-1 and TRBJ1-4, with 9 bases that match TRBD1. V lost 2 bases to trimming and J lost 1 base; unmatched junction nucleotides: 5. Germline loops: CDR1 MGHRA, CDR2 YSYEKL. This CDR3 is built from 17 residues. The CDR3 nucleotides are TGCGCCAGCAGCCAACGCACAGGGGGCGTAACTAATGAAAAACTGTTTTTT. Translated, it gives CASSQRTGGVTNEKLFF.

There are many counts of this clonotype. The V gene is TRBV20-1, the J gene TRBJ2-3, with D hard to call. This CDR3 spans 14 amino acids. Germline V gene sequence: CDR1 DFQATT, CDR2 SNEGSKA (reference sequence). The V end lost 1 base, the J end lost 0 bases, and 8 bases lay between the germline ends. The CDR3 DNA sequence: TGCAGTGCTAGAGGACTTGCGAGCACAGATACGCAGTATTTT. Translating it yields CSARGLASTDTQYF.

The CDR3 sequence is CASSSGTGLSQPQHF. CDR3 in DNA: TGTGCCAGCAGCTCAGGGACAGGGTTAAGTCAGCCCCAGCATTTT. This chain joins TRBV7-2 and TRBJ1-5; TRBD1 matches 9 bases. In germline, CDR1 is SGHTA, CDR2 FQGNSA. V gave up 4 bases and J gave up 6 bases; unmatched junction bases: 7. The CDR3 has 15 residues.

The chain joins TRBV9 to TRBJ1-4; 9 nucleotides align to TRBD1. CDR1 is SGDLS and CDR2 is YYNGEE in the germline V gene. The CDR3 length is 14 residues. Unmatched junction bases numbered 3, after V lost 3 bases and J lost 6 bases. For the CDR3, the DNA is TGTGCCAGCAGCGCCGGGACAGGGTATGAAAAACTGTTTTTT. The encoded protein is CASSAGTGYEKLFF. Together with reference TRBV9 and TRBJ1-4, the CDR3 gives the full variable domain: DSGVTQTPKHLITATGQRVTLRCSPRSGDLSVYWYQQSLDQGLQFLIQYYNGEERAKGNILERFSAQQFPDLHSELNLSSLELGDSALYFCASSAGTGYEKLFFGSGTQLSVL.

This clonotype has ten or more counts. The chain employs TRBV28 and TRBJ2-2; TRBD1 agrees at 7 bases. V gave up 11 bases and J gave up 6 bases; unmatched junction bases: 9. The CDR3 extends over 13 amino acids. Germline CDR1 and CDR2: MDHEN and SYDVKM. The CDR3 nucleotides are TGTGCCGCCCGACAGGGAATTGCCGGGGAGCTGTTTTTT. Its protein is CAARQGIAGELFF.

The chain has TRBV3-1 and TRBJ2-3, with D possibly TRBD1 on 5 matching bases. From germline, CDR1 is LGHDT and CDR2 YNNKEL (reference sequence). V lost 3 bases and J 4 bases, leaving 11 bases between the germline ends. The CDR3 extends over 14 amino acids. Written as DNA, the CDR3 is TGTGCCAGCAGCCAGGGGCCACCCGCAGATACGCAGTATTTT. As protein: CASSQGPPADTQYF.

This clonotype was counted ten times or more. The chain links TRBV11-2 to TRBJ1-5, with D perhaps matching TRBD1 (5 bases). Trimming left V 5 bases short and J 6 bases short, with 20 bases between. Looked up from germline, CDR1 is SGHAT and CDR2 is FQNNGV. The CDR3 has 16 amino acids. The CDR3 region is CASSLGGGMLAQPQHF. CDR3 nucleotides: TGTGCCAGCAGCCTGGGTGGGGGTATGTTGGCTCAGCCCCAGCATTTT.

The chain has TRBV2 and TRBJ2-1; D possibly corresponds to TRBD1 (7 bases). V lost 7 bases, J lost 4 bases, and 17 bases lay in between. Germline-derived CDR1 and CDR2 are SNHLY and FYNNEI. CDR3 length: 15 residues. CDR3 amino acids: CASTGPGGMYNEQFF. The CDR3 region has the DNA TGTGCCAGCACGGGGCCAGGGGGGATGTACAATGAGCAGTTCTTC.

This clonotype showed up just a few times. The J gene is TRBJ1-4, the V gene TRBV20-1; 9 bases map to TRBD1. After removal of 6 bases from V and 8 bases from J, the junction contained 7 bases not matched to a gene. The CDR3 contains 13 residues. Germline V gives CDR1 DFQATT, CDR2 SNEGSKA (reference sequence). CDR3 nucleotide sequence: TGCAGTGCGACACAGGGGGCGACCGAAAAACTGTTTTTT. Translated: CSATQGATEKLFF.

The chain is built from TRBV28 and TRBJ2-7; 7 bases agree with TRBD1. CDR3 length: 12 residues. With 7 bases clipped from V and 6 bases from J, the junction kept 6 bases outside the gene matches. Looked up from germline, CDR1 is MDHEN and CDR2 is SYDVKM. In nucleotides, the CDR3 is TGTGCCAGCAATCGGAACAGGGGCGAGCAGTACGTC. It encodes CASNRNRGEQYV.

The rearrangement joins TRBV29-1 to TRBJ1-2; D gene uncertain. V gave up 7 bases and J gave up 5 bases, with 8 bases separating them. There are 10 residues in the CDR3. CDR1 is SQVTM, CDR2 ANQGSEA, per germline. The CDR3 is CSAGMYGYTF. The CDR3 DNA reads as TGCAGCGCCGGGATGTATGGCTACACCTTC.

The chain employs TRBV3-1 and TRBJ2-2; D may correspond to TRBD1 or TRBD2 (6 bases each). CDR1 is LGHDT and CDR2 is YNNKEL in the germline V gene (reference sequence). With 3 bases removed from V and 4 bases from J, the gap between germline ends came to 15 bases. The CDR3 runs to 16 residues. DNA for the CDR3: TGTGCCAGCAGCCAGAGAAGGACAGCGGGCACCGGGGAGCTGTTTTTT. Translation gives CASSQRRTAGTGELFF.

The CDR3: CATSDPTGGIGEQFF. CDR3 coding DNA: TGTGCCACCAGTGATCCGACAGGGGGAATTGGGGAGCAGTTCTTC. The chain combines TRBV24-1 with TRBJ2-1; 9 bases map to TRBD1. Germline V gene sequence: CDR1 KGHDR, CDR2 SFDVKD. The CDR3 length is 15 residues. The V gene end was trimmed by 3 bases and the J gene end by 10 bases; junction bases not matched to a gene: 9.

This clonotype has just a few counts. Written as DNA, the CDR3 is TGCGCCAGCAGCCAAGATACCTGGTATGGGCTTCTAGGGTCTGGGGCCAACGTCCTGACTTTC. Residues: CASSQDTWYGLLGSGANVLTF. The rearrangement links TRBV4-1 to TRBJ2-6; D gene uncertain. The CDR3 runs to 21 residues. The germline gives CDR1 MGHRA, CDR2 YSYEKL. Trimming took 0 bases from V and 1 from J, leaving 22 bases between them.

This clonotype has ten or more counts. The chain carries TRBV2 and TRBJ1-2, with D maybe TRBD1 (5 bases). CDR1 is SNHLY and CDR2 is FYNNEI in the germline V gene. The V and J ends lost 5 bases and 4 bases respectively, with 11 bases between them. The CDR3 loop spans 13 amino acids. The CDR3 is CASSKTDSYGYTF. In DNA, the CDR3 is TGTGCCAGCAGTAAGACAGATAGCTATGGCTACACCTTC.

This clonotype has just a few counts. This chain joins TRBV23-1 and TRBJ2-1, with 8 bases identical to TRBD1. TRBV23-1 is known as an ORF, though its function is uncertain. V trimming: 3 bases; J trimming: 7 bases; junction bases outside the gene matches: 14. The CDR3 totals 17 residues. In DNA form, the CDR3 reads TGCGCCAGCAGTCAGGTGGTCCGACAGGGGACGGTTAATGAGCAGTTCTTC. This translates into CASSQVVRQGTVNEQFF.

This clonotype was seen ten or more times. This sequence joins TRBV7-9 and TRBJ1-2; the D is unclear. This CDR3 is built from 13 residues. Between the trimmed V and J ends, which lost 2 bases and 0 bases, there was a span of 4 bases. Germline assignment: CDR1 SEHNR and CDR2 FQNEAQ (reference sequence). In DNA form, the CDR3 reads TGTGCCAGCAGCTTATGGGCTAACTATGGCTACACCTTC. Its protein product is CASSLWANYGYTF.

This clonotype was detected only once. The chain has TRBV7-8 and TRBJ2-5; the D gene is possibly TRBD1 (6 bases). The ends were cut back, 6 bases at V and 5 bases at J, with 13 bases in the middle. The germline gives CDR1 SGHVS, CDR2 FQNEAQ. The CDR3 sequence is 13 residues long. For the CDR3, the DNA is TGTGCCAGCAGATTTGGTGGGGGCGAGACCCAGTACTTC. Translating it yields CASRFGGGETQYF.

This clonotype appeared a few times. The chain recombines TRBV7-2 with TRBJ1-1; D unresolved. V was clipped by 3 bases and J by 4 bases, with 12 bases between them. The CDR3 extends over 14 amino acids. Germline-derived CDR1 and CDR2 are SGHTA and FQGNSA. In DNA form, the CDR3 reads TGTGCCAGCAGCTTGTGGGAGGGAGTCACTGAAGCTTTCTTT. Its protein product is CASSLWEGVTEAFF.

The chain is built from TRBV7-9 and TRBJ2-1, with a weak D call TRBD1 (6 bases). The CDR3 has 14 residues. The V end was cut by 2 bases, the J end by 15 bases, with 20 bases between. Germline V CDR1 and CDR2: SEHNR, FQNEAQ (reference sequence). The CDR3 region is CASSLIGLGGWRFF. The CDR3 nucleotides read TGTGCCAGCAGCTTAATCGGGCTAGGGGGATGGCGGTTCTTC.

The CDR3 region has the DNA TGTGCCACCAGTGATGCTCGGGACTACAGCTACGAGCAGTACTTC. This codes for CATSDARDYSYEQYF. The chain employs TRBV24-1 and TRBJ2-7; 7 nucleotides agree with TRBD2. This CDR3 has 15 residues. Germline V gene lookup returns CDR1 KGHDR and CDR2 SFDVKD. With V trimmed by 3 bases and J by 3 bases, 7 bases remained unmatched.

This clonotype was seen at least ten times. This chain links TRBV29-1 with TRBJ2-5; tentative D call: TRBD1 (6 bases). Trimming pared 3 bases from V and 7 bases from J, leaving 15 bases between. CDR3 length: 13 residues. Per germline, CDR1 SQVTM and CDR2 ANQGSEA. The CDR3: CSVDDRNTWTQYF. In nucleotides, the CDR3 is TGCAGCGTTGATGACAGGAATACTTGGACCCAGTACTTC.

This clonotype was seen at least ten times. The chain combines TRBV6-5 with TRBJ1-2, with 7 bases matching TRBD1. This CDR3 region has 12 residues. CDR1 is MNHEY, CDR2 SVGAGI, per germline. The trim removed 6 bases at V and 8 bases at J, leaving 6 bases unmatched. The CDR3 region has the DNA TGTGCCAGCAGCTCACAAGGGGGCGGCTACACCTTC. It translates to CASSSQGGGYTF.

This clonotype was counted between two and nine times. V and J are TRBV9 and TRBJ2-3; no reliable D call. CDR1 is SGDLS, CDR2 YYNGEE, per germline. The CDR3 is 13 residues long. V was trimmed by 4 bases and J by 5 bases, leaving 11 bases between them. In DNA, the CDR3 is TGTGCCAGCAGCTCGACGGTGGAAGATACGCAGTATTTT. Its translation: CASSSTVEDTQYF.